One and the same sample provided the 8 T cell receptor beta chains below, sequenced in a study of blood T cell repertoires in COVID-19. Here immunoSEQ multiplex PCR was the method, and the copy in TCRdb shows in-frame clones only, minus some. The top ten hold around 5.5% of the sample, which has hundreds of thousands of clones, roughly 85% seen once. The sample was peripheral blood. These TCRs come from a man aged 45-65 years with active or convalescent COVID-19.

The chain is built from TRBV5-5 and TRBJ2-5; TRBD2 matches 7 bases. There are 13 residues in the CDR3. The germline CDR1 and CDR2 sequences are SGHKS and YYEKEE (reference sequence). J was trimmed by 5 bases and V by 2 bases; bases with no gene match: 3. DNA for the CDR3: TGTGCCAGCAGCTTCGGGGGGACGGAGACCCAGTACTTC. Encoded protein: CASSFGGTETQYF.

The rearrangement links TRBV6-1 to TRBJ1-2; 7 bases align to TRBD1. The V gene end was trimmed by 0 bases and the J gene end by 4 bases; junction bases not matched to a gene: 2. The CDR3 is 14 amino acids. Germline V gene lookup returns CDR1 MNHNS and CDR2 SASEGT. In DNA, the CDR3 is TGTGCCAGCAGTGAAGCGGGGGACAGCTATGGCTACACCTTC. It codes for CASSEAGDSYGYTF.

J is TRBJ2-7 and V is TRBV7-9; D is undetermined. Germline values: CDR1 SEHNR, CDR2 FQNEAQ (reference sequence). The V gene lost 0 bases and the J gene lost 2 bases, with 11 bases spanning the gap. The CDR3 has 15 amino acids. The CDR3 DNA is TGTGCCAGCAGCTTAGCCGCGGTGGGTCCCTACGAGCAGTACTTC. It translates to CASSLAAVGPYEQYF.

The genes are TRBV18 and TRBJ1-1; D gene uncertain. CDR3 length: 15 amino acids. Germline CDR1 reads KGHSH; CDR2 reads LQKENI. Trimming removed 3 bases from V and 2 bases from J, with 13 bases in between. CDR3 coding DNA: TGTGCCAGCTCACCGCAGGCAGCCCATAACACTGAAGCTTTCTTT. It is translated as CASSPQAAHNTEAFF.

The rearrangement joins TRBV7-2 to TRBJ1-1; weak D call: TRBD1 (6 bases). Germline-derived CDR1 and CDR2 are SGHTA and FQGNSA. V lost 3 bases and J 5 bases, leaving 10 bases between the germline ends. The CDR3 length is 13 residues. The CDR3 nucleotides read TGTGCCAGCAGCTTTAGGGGGGGAACTGAAGCTTTCTTT. It specifies CASSFRGGTEAFF. Together with reference TRBV7-2 and TRBJ1-1, the CDR3 gives the full variable domain: GAGVSQSPSNKVTEKGKDVELRCDPISGHTALYWYRQSLGQGLEFLIYFQGNSAPDKSGLPSDRFSAERTGGSVSTLTIQRTQQEDSAVYLCASSFRGGTEAFFGQGTRLTVV.

The rearrangement joins TRBV6-5 to TRBJ2-5, with 9 bases lining up with TRBD1. Trimming took 2 bases from V and 5 from J; bases not matched to a gene: 3. Germline CDR1 reads MNHEY; CDR2 reads SVGAGI. There are 14 residues in the CDR3. The CDR3 spells CASSYTGGMETQYF. The CDR3 DNA reads TGTGCCAGCAGTTACACAGGGGGCATGGAGACCCAGTACTTC.

This clone was seen only once. This chain connects TRBV28 to TRBJ2-4; TRBD1 matches 8 bases. The germline CDR1 and CDR2 sequences are MDHEN and SYDVKM. This CDR3 has 17 amino acids. Trimming took 3 bases from V and 7 from J; bases not matched to a gene: 14. CDR3 loop: CASSLARDRTFANIQYF. DNA for the CDR3: TGTGCCAGCAGTTTGGCACGGGACAGGACGTTTGCGAACATTCAGTACTTC.

The chain has TRBV4-2 and TRBJ2-2; weak D call: TRBD2 (5 bases). This CDR3 is built from 16 residues. Trimming removed 0 bases from V and 2 bases from J, with 10 bases in between. The germline CDR1 and CDR2 sequences are LGHNA and YNFKEQ. This CDR3 is CASSQEVAYNTGELFF. CDR3 DNA: TGTGCCAGCAGCCAAGAGGTAGCGTATAACACCGGGGAGCTGTTTTTT.